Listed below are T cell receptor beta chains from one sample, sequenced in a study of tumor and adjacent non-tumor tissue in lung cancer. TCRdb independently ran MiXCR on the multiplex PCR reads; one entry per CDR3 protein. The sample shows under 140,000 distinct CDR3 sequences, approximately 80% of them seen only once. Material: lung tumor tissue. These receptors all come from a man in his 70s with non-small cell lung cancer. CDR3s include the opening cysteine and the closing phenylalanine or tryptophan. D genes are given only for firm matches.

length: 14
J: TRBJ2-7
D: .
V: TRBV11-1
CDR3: CASRLNGPTYEQYF

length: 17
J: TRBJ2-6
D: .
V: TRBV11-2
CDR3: CASSLGLTNPEANALTF

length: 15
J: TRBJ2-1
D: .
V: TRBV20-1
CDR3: CSARDDRGAGNEQFF

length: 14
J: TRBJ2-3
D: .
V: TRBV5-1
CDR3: CASSSRGKADTQYF

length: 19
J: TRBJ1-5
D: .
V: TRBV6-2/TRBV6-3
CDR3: CASSYWIGSTRASNQPQHF

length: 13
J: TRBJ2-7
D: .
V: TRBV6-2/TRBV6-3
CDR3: CVSRKGSSYEHYF

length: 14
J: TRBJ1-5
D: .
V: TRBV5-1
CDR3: CVIKPGPSNQPQHF

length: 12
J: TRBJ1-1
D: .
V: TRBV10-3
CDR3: CVISQHDTEAFF

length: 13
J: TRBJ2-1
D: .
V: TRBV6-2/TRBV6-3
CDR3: CASDRGSYNEQLF

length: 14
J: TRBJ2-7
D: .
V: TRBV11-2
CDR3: CASSGNSINYGQYF

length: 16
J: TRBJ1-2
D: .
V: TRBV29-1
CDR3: CSVVPYQSSKEDGYTF

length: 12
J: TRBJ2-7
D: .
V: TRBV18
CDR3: CASLLSRYEQYF

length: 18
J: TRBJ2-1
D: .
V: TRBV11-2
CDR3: CANSLYVRDWATYKEQFF

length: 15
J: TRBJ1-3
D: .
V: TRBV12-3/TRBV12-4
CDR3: CASSAVRAGGNTIYF

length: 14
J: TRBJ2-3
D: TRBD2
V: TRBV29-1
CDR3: CIVEGSSGGDTQYF

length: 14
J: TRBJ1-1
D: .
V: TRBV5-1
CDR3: CASSDQTESTEVFF

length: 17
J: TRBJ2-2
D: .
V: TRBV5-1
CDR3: CASSLGEGRQNTGELFF

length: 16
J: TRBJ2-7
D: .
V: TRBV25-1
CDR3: CASSGGVAGYLYEQYF

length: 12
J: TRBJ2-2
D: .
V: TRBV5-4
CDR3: CASSLYTGELFF

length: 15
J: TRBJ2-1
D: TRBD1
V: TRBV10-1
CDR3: CASSRTGPYCNDQFF

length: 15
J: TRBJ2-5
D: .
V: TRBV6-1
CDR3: CASNESAAGRETQYF

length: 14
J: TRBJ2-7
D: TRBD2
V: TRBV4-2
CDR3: CDCSRAGGSHEQYF

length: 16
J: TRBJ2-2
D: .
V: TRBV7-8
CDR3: CASSLTIAVNTGELFF

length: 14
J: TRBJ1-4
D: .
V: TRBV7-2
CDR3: CASSRALSGEKLFF

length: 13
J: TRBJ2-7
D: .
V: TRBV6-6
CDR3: CASSYAGGGEQYF

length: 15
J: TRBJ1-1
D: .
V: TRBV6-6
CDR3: CASSYPGRQNTEAFF

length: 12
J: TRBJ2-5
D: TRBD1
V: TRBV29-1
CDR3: CNDEAGGVTQYF

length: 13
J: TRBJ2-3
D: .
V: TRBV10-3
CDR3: CAINARDTDTQYF

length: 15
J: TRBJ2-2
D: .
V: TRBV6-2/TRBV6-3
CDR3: CASRVTGVVSGELFF

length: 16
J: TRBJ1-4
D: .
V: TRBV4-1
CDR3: CVSSQVRGQGSEQLFF

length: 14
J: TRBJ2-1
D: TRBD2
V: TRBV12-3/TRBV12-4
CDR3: CGSSLTSGLNEQFF

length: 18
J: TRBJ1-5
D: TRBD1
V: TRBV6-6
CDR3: CASGYFGWGQNSNQSQHF

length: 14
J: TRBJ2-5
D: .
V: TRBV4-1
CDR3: CANRQQWEQEAQYF

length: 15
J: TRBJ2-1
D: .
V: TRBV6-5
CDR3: CASNTRSGRFNEQFF

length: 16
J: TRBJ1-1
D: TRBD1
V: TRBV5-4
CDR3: CASRPIGGWMNTEAFF

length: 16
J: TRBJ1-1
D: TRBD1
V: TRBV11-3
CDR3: CASSIKTGWMITEAFF

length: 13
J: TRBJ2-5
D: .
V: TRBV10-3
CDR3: CAITWGALETQYF

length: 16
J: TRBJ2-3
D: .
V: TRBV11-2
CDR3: CASSTRMEGSTGTQYF

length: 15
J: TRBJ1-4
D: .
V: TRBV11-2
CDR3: CAGNRSGTSNEKQFF

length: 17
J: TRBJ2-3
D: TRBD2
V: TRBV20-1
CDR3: CSARDMLAGGPRDMQYF

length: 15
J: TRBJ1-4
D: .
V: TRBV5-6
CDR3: CVSSLRGRSNEKLFF

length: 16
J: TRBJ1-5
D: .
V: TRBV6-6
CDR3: CANSPGSSGFIQPQHF

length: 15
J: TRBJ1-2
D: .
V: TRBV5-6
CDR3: CASSRIDRANYGYDF

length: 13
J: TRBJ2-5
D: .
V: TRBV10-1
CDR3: CSSSRLVRETQYF

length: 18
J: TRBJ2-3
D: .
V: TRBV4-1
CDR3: CASSQEFGTDAGTDTQYF

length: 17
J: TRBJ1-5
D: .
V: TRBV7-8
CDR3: CASSFALGQVVNQPQHF

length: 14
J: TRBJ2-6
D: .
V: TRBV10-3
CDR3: CAIRTVSGANVLTF

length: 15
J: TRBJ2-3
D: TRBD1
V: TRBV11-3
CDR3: CASSLRQGATDTQYF

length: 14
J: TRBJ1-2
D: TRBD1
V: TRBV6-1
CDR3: CASIRTGNNYGYTF

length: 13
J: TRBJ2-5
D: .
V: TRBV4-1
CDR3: CASSQQWGQTQYF

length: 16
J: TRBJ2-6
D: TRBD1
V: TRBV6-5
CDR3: CASSRTGGSRPNVLTF

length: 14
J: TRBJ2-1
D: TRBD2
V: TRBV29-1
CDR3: CRPVGRGTNNDQFF

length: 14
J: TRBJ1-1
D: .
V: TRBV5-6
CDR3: CTSSPTVAATEAFF

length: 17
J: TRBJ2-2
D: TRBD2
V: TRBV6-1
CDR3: CASRGEGPFTYTGEQFF

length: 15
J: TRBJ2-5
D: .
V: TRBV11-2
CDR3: CASSLATGHEETQYF

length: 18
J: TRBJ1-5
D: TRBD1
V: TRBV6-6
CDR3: CASCYFGWGQNSNQPQDF

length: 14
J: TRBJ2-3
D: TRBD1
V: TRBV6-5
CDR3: CANSRQGFTHTQYF

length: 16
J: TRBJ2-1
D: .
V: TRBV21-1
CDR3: CVSSKEGERVNNEQFF